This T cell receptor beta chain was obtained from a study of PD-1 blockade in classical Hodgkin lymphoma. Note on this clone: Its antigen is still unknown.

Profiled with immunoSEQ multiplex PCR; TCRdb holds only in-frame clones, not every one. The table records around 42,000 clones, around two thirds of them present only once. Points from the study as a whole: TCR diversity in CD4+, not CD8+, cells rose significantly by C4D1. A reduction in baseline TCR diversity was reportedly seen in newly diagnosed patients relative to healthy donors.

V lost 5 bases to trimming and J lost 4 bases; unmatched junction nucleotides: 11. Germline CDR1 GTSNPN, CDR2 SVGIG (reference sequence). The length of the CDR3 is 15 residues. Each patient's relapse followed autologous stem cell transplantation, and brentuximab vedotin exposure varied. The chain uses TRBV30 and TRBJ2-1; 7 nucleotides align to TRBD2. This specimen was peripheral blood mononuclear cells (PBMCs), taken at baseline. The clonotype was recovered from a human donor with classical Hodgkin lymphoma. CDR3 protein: CAWGRSSGEYNEQFF. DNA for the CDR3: TGTGCCTGGGGCCGGAGCAGCGGGGAGTACAATGAGCAGTTCTTC.